The 20 T cell receptor beta chains presented below share a single source sample, sequenced in a study of vaccination effects on CD4 cells after COVID-19 (dated 2022 in TCRdb). After around eleven days of culture, CD4+ T cells were isolated with the EasySep CD4+ T cell isolation kit. The library was built by means of the immunoSEQ multiplex PCR assay. The clones in this table, taken by TCRdb from immuneACCESS, are in-frame only. Not every clone is retained; where verified, under half of the shortfall comes from an unresolved V gene, and the cause of the rest is unknown. The sample table records more than 45,000 clones; 76% of these occur just once. About 12% of the sample belongs to the ten largest clones. These receptors have no identified antigens. The material was CD4+ T cells from PBMCs cultured without peptide, obtained before COVID-19 vaccination. These receptors were collected from a human donor who had a prior SARS-CoV-2 infection.

This clone has more than one count but fewer than ten. CDR3: CASSYTRDRGRSTEAFF. CDR3 coding DNA: TGTGCCAGCAGCTACACCCGGGACAGGGGTAGAAGTACTGAAGCTTTCTTT. V gene TRBV5-6 combines with J gene TRBJ1-1; 10 positions match TRBD1. With V trimmed by 3 bases and J by 5 bases, 13 bases remained unmatched. Germline V gene lookup returns CDR1 SGHDT and CDR2 YYEEEE. This CDR3 is built from 17 residues.

The chain uses TRBV11-2 and TRBJ2-5; TRBD2 matches at 7 bases. Trimming at V came to 5 bases and at J to 4 bases, leaving 7 bases not matched to a gene. Germline CDR1 and CDR2: SGHAT and FQNNGV. CDR3 length: 14 residues. The chain's CDR3 is CASSGWGRGETQYF. The DNA for the CDR3 is TGTGCCAGCAGCGGATGGGGGAGGGGAGAGACCCAGTACTTC. The variable domain in full, completed from reference TRBV11-2 and TRBJ2-5, reads EAGVAQSPRYKIIEKRQSVAFWCNPISGHATLYWYQQILGQGPKLLIQFQNNGVVDDSQLPKDRFSAERLKGVDSTLKIQPAKLEDSAVYLCASSGWGRGETQYFGPGTRLLVL.

The J gene is TRBJ2-7, the V gene TRBV15; 7 positions agree with TRBD1. Germline CDR1 and CDR2: LNHNV and YYDKDF (reference sequence). V shed 0 bases, J shed 5 bases, and the junction held 7 bases outside the gene matches. The CDR3 has 15 residues. CDR3 DNA sequence: TGTGCCACCAGCAGAGACATCTGGGACAGCCACGAGCAGTACTTC. This sequence encodes CATSRDIWDSHEQYF.

J is TRBJ2-3 and V is TRBV9; D is uncertain. V lost 4 bases, J lost 8 bases, and 14 bases lay in between. Germline V lookup: CDR1 SGDLS, CDR2 YYNGEE. CDR3 length equals 13 residues. CDR3 in amino acids: CASSSQATATQYF. The CDR3 nucleotides read TGTGCCAGCAGCTCGCAAGCTACCGCTACGCAGTATTTT.

The J gene is TRBJ2-5, the V gene TRBV9; maybe TRBD2 (6 bases). The V gene lost 4 bases and the J gene lost 4 bases, with 20 bases spanning the gap. The CDR3 runs to 16 residues. Germline loops: CDR1 SGDLS, CDR2 YYNGEE. The CDR3: CASSFGGFRDLETQYF. CDR3 sequence (DNA): TGTGCCAGCAGCTTCGGAGGGTTCAGAGACCTAGAGACCCAGTACTTC.

The CDR3 loop reads CASSLASGTYNEQFF. The CDR3 bases are TGCGCCAGCAGCTTGGCTAGCGGGACCTACAATGAGCAGTTCTTC. V and J are TRBV5-1 and TRBJ2-1, with TRBD2 identical over 9 bases. Germline V gives CDR1 SGHRS, CDR2 YFSETQ. The CDR3 length is 15 residues. V trimming: 0 bases; J trimming: 2 bases; junction bases outside the gene matches: 0.

The chain carries TRBV18 and TRBJ2-7; D is ambiguous. Germline V gene data show CDR1 as KGHSH and CDR2 as LQKENI. V gave up 3 bases and J gave up 2 bases, with 5 bases separating them. The CDR3 sequence is 12 residues long. In DNA, the CDR3 is TGTGCCAGCTCACCGGAAACCTACGAGCAGTACTTC. Translation gives CASSPETYEQYF.

This chain links TRBV4-2 with TRBJ1-2, with TRBD1 matching 10 bases. The CDR3 length is 15 residues. The germline V gene has CDR1 LGHNA and CDR2 YNFKEQ. With V trimmed by 0 bases and J by 5 bases, 3 bases remained unmatched. CDR3 protein: CASSQDPGQGYGYTF. The CDR3 nucleotides read TGTGCCAGCAGCCAAGATCCGGGACAGGGGTATGGCTACACCTTC.

A single count supports this clone. The rearrangement uses TRBV7-8 and TRBJ1-5; D unresolved. V lost 4 bases, J lost 4 bases, and 11 bases lay in between. CDR1 is SGHVS and CDR2 is FQNEAQ in the germline V gene. CDR3 length: 14 residues. Here the CDR3 reads CASSSWTGNQPQHF. The CDR3 nucleotides are TGTGCCAGCAGCTCATGGACTGGGAATCAGCCCCAGCATTTT.

This chain links TRBV11-3 with TRBJ1-4, with D maybe TRBD1 (6 bases). This CDR3 region has 14 residues. V lost 5 bases and J lost 4, with 11 bases in between. CDR1 is SGHNT and CDR2 is YENEEA in the germline V gene. The CDR3, as DNA: TGTGCCAGCAGCCGAGGACAGAGTAATGAAAAACTGTTTTTT. It translates to CASSRGQSNEKLFF.

The V call is TRBV5-5, the J call TRBJ2-7; tentatively, D is TRBD2 (6 bases). The V gene's germline CDR1 is SGHKS and CDR2 YYEKEE (reference sequence). The CDR3 has 16 amino acids. V lost 4 bases, J lost 3 bases, and 20 bases lay in between. The CDR3 sequence is CASSLLRLGRGYEQYF. The DNA of the CDR3 is TGTGCCAGCAGCCTTCTCCGGTTAGGGCGGGGCTACGAGCAGTACTTC.

The chain links TRBV5-6 to TRBJ2-7; TRBD1 matches 9 bases. There are 15 residues in the CDR3. Germline loops: CDR1 SGHDT, CDR2 YYEEEE. Trimming removed 7 bases from V and 2 bases from J; junction bases left unmatched: 10. The CDR3 DNA reads as TGTGCCAGCGAGGAAGCCGGGACAGGGACCTACGAGCAGTACTTC. The encoded protein is CASEEAGTGTYEQYF.

The V and J genes are TRBV4-1 and TRBJ2-5, with D unresolved. The V end was cut by 0 bases, the J end by 8 bases, with 13 bases between. The CDR3 totals 14 residues. Per the germline V gene, CDR1 is MGHRA and CDR2 is YSYEKL. The CDR3 DNA reads as TGCGCCAGCAGCCAAGAATTCCTCGTTCGAACCCAGTACTTC. Its protein product is CASSQEFLVRTQYF.

The J gene is TRBJ1-1, the V gene TRBV2; 7 bases align to TRBD1. This CDR3 has 12 residues. The J segment lost 4 bases and the V segment lost 8 bases, leaving 4 bases of the junction unmatched. Per the germline V gene, CDR1 is SNHLY and CDR2 is FYNNEI. CDR3 nucleotides: TGTGCCAGCCAGGGGGGGGCCACTGAAGCTTTCTTT. Its protein product is CASQGGATEAFF.

The V call is TRBV2, the J call TRBJ2-1, with 12 bases fitting TRBD2. Germline V gene data show CDR1 as SNHLY and CDR2 as FYNNEI. V trimming: 11 bases; J trimming: 9 bases; junction bases outside the gene matches: 17. This CDR3 contains 16 residues. The CDR3 loop is CAGARRTSGKGGEQFF. The DNA for the CDR3 is TGTGCCGGCGCTCGCAGGACTAGCGGGAAGGGCGGTGAGCAGTTCTTC.

The V call is TRBV19, the J call TRBJ2-7; tentatively, D is TRBD2 (6 bases). V dropped 0 bases and J dropped 3 bases, with 12 bases sitting between them. Germline V gene lookup returns CDR1 LNHDA and CDR2 SQIVND (reference sequence). CDR3 size: 15 residues. The CDR3 loop is CASSIDIPSVYEQYF. The CDR3 DNA reads as TGTGCCAGTAGTATAGATATCCCTAGCGTCTACGAGCAGTACTTC.

This chain joins TRBV18 and TRBJ2-1; the match to TRBD2 covers 11 bases. Germline assignment: CDR1 KGHSH and CDR2 LQKENI. This CDR3 region has 15 residues. Losses at the gene ends were 3 bases for V and 3 bases for J; bases not matched to a gene: 1. The CDR3 region is CASSPGLADYNEQFF. In DNA, the CDR3 is TGTGCCAGCTCACCGGGACTAGCGGACTACAATGAGCAGTTCTTC.

The rearrangement links TRBV18 to TRBJ1-3; possible D gene TRBD1, 6 bases. The CDR3 is 16 amino acids. V gave up 3 bases and J gave up 0 bases, with 12 bases separating them. Per germline, CDR1 KGHSH and CDR2 LQKENI. The DNA of the CDR3 is TGTGCCAGCTCACCCACTACAGGGAGCTCTGGAAACACCATATATTTT. This translates into CASSPTTGSSGNTIYF.

The V call is TRBV7-2, the J call TRBJ1-6; no definite D call. The CDR3 covers 12 residues. The germline CDR1 and CDR2 sequences are SGHTA and FQGNSA. V was pared by 4 bases and J by 6 bases, with 4 bases between. The CDR3 protein is CASSYFNSPLHF. CDR3 coding DNA: TGTGCCAGCAGCTACTTTAATTCACCCCTCCACTTT.

The chain couples TRBV5-4 to TRBJ2-1; D possibly corresponds to TRBD2 (5 bases). Trimming removed 0 bases from V and 8 bases from J, with 15 bases in between. CDR3 size: 15 residues. Per the germline V gene, CDR1 is SGHNT and CDR2 is YYREEE (reference sequence). The CDR3 is CASSLGGPDSDEQFF. The CDR3 region has the DNA TGTGCCAGCAGCTTGGGAGGACCCGATAGCGATGAGCAGTTCTTC.